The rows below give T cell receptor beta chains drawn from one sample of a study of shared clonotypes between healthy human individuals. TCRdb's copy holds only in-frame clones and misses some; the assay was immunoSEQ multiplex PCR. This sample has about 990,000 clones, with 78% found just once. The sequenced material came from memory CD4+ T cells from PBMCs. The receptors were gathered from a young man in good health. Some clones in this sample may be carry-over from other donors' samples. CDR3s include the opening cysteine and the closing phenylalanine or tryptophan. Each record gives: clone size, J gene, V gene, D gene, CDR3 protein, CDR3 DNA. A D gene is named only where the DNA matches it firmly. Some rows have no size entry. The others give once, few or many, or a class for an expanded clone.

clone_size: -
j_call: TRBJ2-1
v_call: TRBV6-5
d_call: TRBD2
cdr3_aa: CASSSRLAEGYNEQFF
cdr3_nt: TGTGCCAGCAGTTCCCGACTAGCGGAGGGATACAATGAGCAGTTCTTC

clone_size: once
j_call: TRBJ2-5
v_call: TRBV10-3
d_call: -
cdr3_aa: CAISDPASRIRQTQYF
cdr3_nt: TGTGCCATCAGTGACCCAGCTAGCAGGATTAGGCAGACCCAGTACTTC

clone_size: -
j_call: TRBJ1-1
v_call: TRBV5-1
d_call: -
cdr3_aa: CASRMKGDTEAFF
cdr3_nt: TGCGCCAGCCGAATGAAGGGAGACACTGAAGCTTTCTTT

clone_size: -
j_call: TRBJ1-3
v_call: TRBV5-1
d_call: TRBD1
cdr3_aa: CASSLDGQGFNTIYF
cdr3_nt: TGCGCCAGCAGCTTGGACGGACAGGGCTTCAACACCATATATTTT

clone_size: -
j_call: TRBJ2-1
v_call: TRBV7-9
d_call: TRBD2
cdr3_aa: CASSLRTSGGEQFF
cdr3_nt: TGTGCCAGCAGCTTGAGGACTAGCGGGGGGGAGCAGTTCTTC

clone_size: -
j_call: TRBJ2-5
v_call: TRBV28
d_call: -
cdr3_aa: CASSITHSQETQYF
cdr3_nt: TGTGCCAGCAGCATAACGCACAGTCAAGAGACCCAGTACTTC

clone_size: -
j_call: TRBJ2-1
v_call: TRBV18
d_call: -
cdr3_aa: CASSPQGAGGYNEQFF
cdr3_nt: TGTGCCAGCTCACCACAAGGAGCTGGGGGCTACAATGAGCAGTTCTTC

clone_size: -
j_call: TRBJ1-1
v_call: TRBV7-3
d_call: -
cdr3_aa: CASSLMPGQYTEAFF
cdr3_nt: TGTGCCAGCAGCTTAATGCCGGGACAATACACTGAAGCTTTCTTT

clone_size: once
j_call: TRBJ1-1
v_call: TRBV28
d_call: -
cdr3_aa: CASSFGSRGRYTEAFF
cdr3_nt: TGTGCCAGCAGTTTCGGGAGTAGGGGCCGGTACACTGAAGCTTTCTTT

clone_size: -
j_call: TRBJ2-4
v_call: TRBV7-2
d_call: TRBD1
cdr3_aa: CASSFFTGADIQYF
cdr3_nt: TGTGCCAGCAGCTTCTTTACAGGGGCTGACATTCAGTACTTC

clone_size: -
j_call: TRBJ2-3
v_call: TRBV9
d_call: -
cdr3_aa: CASSARTQLGGTDTQYF
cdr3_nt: TGTGCCAGCAGCGCACGGACCCAGCTTGGGGGCACAGATACGCAGTATTTT

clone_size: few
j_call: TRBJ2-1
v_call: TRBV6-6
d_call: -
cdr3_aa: CASRSGTAGLQQFF
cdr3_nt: TGTGCCAGCAGGTCCGGGACGGCGGGGCTCCAGCAGTTCTTC

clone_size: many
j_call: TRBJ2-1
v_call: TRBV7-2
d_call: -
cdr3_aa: CASSPGGARNEQFF
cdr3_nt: TGTGCCAGCAGCCCGGGCGGAGCGCGCAATGAGCAGTTCTTC

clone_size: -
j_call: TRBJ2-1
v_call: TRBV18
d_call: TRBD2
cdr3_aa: CASSPGLAGAYNEQFF
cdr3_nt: TGTGCCAGCTCACCGGGGCTAGCGGGGGCTTACAATGAGCAGTTCTTC

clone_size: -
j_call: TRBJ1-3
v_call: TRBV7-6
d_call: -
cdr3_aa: CASSSEESGNTIYF
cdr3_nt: TGTGCCAGCAGCTCCGAAGAATCTGGAAACACCATATATTTT

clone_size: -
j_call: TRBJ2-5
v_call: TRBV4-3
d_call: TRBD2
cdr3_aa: CASSQETSGTQETQYF
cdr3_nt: TGCGCCAGCAGCCAAGAGACTAGCGGGACACAAGAGACCCAGTACTTC

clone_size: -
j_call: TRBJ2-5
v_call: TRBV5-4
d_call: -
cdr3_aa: CASSYRLWETQYF
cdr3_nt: TGTGCCAGCAGCTATAGACTATGGGAGACCCAGTACTTC

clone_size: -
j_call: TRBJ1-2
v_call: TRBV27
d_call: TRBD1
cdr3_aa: CASTSGQGYGYTF
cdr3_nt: TGTGCCAGCACCTCAGGACAGGGATATGGCTACACCTTC

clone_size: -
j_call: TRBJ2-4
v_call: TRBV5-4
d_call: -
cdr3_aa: CASSLRQKNIQYF
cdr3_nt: TGTGCCAGCAGCTTGCGGCAGAAAAACATTCAGTACTTC

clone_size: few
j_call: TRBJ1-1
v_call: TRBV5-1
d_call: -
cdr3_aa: CASSSTGQGTEAFF
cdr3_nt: TGCGCCAGCAGCTCAACAGGGCAGGGCACTGAAGCTTTCTTT

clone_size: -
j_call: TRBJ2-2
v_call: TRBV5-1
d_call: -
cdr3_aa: CASSFSVANTGELFF
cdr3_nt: TGCGCCAGCAGCTTTTCGGTCGCGAACACCGGGGAGCTGTTTTTT

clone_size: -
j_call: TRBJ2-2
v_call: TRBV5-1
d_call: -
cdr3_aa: CASSWAPGVSGELFF
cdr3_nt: TGCGCCAGCAGCTGGGCCCCAGGGGTCTCCGGGGAGCTGTTTTTT

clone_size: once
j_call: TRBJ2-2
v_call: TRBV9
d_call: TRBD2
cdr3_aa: CASSVVGLAGRPGELFF
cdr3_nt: TGTGCCAGCAGCGTAGTGGGACTAGCGGGAAGGCCCGGGGAGCTGTTTTTT

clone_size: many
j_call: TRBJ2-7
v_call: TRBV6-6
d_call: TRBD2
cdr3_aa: CASSYGLAGEQYF
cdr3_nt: TGTGCCAGCAGTTACGGTCTAGCGGGAGAGCAGTACTTC

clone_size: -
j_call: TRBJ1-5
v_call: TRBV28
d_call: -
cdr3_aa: CASSLPNQPQHF
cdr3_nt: TGTGCCAGCAGTTTACCTAATCAGCCCCAGCATTTT

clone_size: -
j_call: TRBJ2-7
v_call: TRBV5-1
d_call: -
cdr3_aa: CASSLAQSNEQYF
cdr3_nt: TGCGCCAGCAGCTTGGCTCAGTCCAACGAGCAGTACTTC